This T cell receptor beta chain derives from a study of lymphopenia after photon versus proton radiotherapy. Overall study findings and caveats: Better survival with proton therapy was suggested as possible, not demonstrated. Under photons, naive T cells and diversity fell while effector/memory populations rose. After the lymphocyte nadir, photon-treated repertoires showed oligoclonal expansion, especially of CD8+ Temra cells. A bigger post-nadir fall in TCR diversity correlated inversely with survival time in deceased patients.

V lost 2 bases and J 4 bases, leaving 11 bases between the germline ends. This CDR3 spans 15 amino acids. Germline lookup yields CDR1 MGHRA and CDR2 YSYEKL. Clones were read by immunoSEQ multiplex PCR, and TCRdb kept only the in-frame ones, dropping some. Altogether fewer than 7,500 clones are present, 85% to 95% being singletons, with the ten largest covering around 1.5%. As concerns this clone: What it binds is unknown.

The sequence was collected from a woman between 45 and 60 years old with cholangiocarcinoma. The chain uses TRBV4-1 and TRBJ1-4, with D unclear. The sequencing used peripheral blood, collected from a patient treated with photon-based radiotherapy. The CDR3 DNA is TGCGCCAGCAGCCAAATCGACGGGCGTAATGAAAAACTGTTTTTT. Its translation: CASSQIDGRNEKLFF.